Below, 20 T cell receptor beta chains from the same sample are listed, as sequenced in a study of cytomegalovirus exposure and HLA in healthy donors. Here immunoSEQ multiplex PCR was the method, and the copy in TCRdb shows in-frame clones only, minus some. The table records about 160,000 clones, about 86% of them present only once. The specimen was PBMCs. These receptors all stem from a woman in her thirties in good health and CMV-seronegative.

CDR3 DNA: TGTGCCAGCGGCTCGGACTATCAAGATACGCAGTATTTT. This sequence encodes CASGSDYQDTQYF. The rearrangement joins TRBV7-6 to TRBJ2-3, with D possibly matching TRBD2 (6 bases). The CDR3 extends over 13 amino acids. Germline CDR1 is SGHVS and CDR2 is FNYEAQ. V lost 8 bases to trimming and J lost 5 bases, with 14 bases between them.

The table lists this clone with a count of one. The CDR3 sequence is CASSLGGGESRVTEAFF. CDR3 coding DNA: TGCGCCAGCAGCTTGGGGGGCGGGGAGAGTAGAGTTACTGAAGCTTTCTTT. The chain employs TRBV5-1 and TRBJ1-1; weak D call: TRBD1 (5 bases). There are 17 residues in the CDR3. V was trimmed by 0 bases and J by 5 bases, leaving 20 bases between them. Germline V gene data show CDR1 as SGHRS and CDR2 as YFSETQ.

V usage is TRBV28 and J usage is TRBJ1-1; no clear D. Germline V CDR1 and CDR2: MDHEN, SYDVKM. The CDR3 loop spans 15 amino acids. Between the trimmed V and J ends, which lost 10 bases and 6 bases, there was a span of 24 bases. The CDR3, as DNA: TGTGCCACCAGGACTAGCCAGGTCCTGTACGCTGAAGCTTTCTTT. It encodes CATRTSQVLYAEAFF.

This clone was seen a handful of times. J is TRBJ1-6 and V is TRBV5-1, with 8 bases matching TRBD1. The CDR3 is made up of 14 amino acids. Losses at the gene ends were 2 bases for V and 14 bases for J; bases not matched to a gene: 9. Looked up from germline, CDR1 is SGHRS and CDR2 is YFSETQ. CDR3 sequence: CASSLGQGAGTLHF. DNA for the CDR3: TGCGCCAGCAGCTTAGGGCAGGGGGCTGGAACCCTCCACTTT.

The rearrangement joins TRBV2 to TRBJ1-2; D is perhaps TRBD1 (5 bases). V lost 5 bases, J lost 8 bases, and 18 bases lay in between. Per the germline V gene, CDR1 is SNHLY and CDR2 is FYNNEI. CDR3 length: 14 residues. CDR3 coding DNA: TGTGCCAGCAGTCCCCCGGGACCCCAGGGCGGCTACACCTTC. As protein: CASSPPGPQGGYTF.

The chain uses TRBV6-5 and TRBJ1-6, with D possibly TRBD1 on 5 matching bases. This CDR3 comprises 15 residues. Trimming stripped 7 bases from V and 3 bases from J, with 13 bases between. Per germline, CDR1 MNHEY and CDR2 SVGAGI. The CDR3 DNA is TGTGCCAGCACGCCCAGGGAGTTCTATAATTCACCCCTCCACTTT. Translated, it gives CASTPREFYNSPLHF.

The chain links TRBV4-3 to TRBJ2-1; D is possibly TRBD2 (6 bases). Germline assignment: CDR1 LGHNA and CDR2 YSLEER. Trimming removed 0 bases at V and 6 bases at J, with 15 bases between. This CDR3 is 16 amino acids long. The CDR3 spells CASSQEEGGVFNEQFF. For the CDR3, the DNA is TGCGCCAGCAGCCAAGAGGAGGGAGGAGTTTTCAATGAGCAGTTCTTC.

This clone was seen only once. The chain joins TRBV6-5 to TRBJ1-4; 9 nucleotides align to TRBD1. The CDR3 length is 14 residues. Germline values: CDR1 MNHEY, CDR2 SVGAGI. V shed 5 bases and J 10 bases; nucleotides not matched to a gene: 8. The CDR3 is CASSIRGQGRKLFF. For the CDR3, the DNA is TGTGCCAGCAGTATCCGAGGACAGGGGAGAAAACTGTTTTTT.

This chain links TRBV4-3 with TRBJ2-1, with TRBD2 as a possible D gene (6 bases). Germline CDR1 LGHNA, CDR2 YSLEER. This CDR3 is built from 18 residues. V was clipped by 4 bases and J by 0 bases, with 19 bases between them. The CDR3 DNA is TGCGCCAGCAGCCGTGACCCTCGGGACTGGAGCTCCTACAATGAGCAGTTCTTC. Encoded protein: CASSRDPRDWSSYNEQFF.

CDR3 sequence (DNA): TGTGCCACCAGCAGCCGGGGGAGCTCCTACGAGCAGTACTTC. It specifies CATSSRGSSYEQYF. This sequence joins TRBV15 and TRBJ2-7; D possibly corresponds to TRBD2 (6 bases). Germline V CDR1 and CDR2: LNHNV, YYDKDF (reference sequence). V gave up 3 bases and J gave up 0 bases, with 9 bases separating them. The CDR3 is 14 amino acids.

Here the CDR3 DNA reads TGTGCCAGCAGTTTGAGGGACAGCTCCTACGAGCAGTACTTC. The encoded protein is CASSLRDSSYEQYF. The genes are TRBV28 and TRBJ2-7; 7 bases agree with TRBD1. CDR1 MDHEN and CDR2 SYDVKM come from the germline V gene. J gave up 0 bases and V 3 bases, and 2 bases lay outside the gene matches. The CDR3 runs 14 residues.

This clone was seen many times. This sequence joins TRBV11-1 and TRBJ2-7; D not resolved. Germline CDR1 reads SGHAT; CDR2 reads FQDESV (reference sequence). The CDR3 is 11 amino acids. Trimming left V 3 bases short and J 5 bases short, with 5 bases between. The DNA for the CDR3 is TGTGCCAGCAGCTTCCCTGACGAGCAGTACTTC. Protein: CASSFPDEQYF.

The rearrangement joins TRBV18 to TRBJ2-6; D uncertain. Looked up from germline, CDR1 is KGHSH and CDR2 is LQKENI. The CDR3 has 14 residues. Deletions cut 4 bases from V and 0 bases from J, with 4 bases between. The DNA for the CDR3 is TGTGCCAGCTCACGAGACTCTGGGGCCAACGTCCTGACTTTC. Its protein is CASSRDSGANVLTF.

The chain is built from TRBV10-3 and TRBJ2-5; TRBD2 matches at 10 bases. Germline V lookup: CDR1 ENHRY, CDR2 SYGVKD. V was clipped by 3 bases and J by 6 bases; unmatched bases: 4. This CDR3 comprises 14 residues. In nucleotides, the CDR3 is TGTGCCATCAGTGATAGCGGGGGGATCCAGACCCAGTACTTC. This translates into CAISDSGGIQTQYF.

The V and J genes are TRBV9 and TRBJ2-7; the D gene is possibly TRBD2 (6 bases). Germline V gives CDR1 SGDLS, CDR2 YYNGEE. V was shortened by 4 bases and J by 5 bases, with 16 bases between the two germline ends. There are 14 residues in the CDR3. The DNA for the CDR3 is TGTGCCAGCAGCCCCCACCTGGCGGGAAACGAGCAGTACTTC. It yields the protein CASSPHLAGNEQYF.

V and J are TRBV2 and TRBJ2-7; no firm D call. The V end lost 6 bases, the J end lost 0 bases, and 6 bases lay between the germline ends. The CDR3 contains 12 residues. CDR1 SNHLY and CDR2 FYNNEI come from the germline V gene. The CDR3 region has the DNA TGTGCCAGCAGAGGGTCCTCCTACGAGCAGTACTTC. Encoded protein: CASRGSSYEQYF. The full variable domain, completed using reference TRBV2 and TRBJ2-7, is EPEVTQTPSHQVTQMGQEVILRCVPISNHLYFYWYRQILGQKVEFLVSFYNNEISEKSEIFDDQFSVERPDGSNFTLKIRSTKLEDSAMYFCASRGSSYEQYFGPGTRLTVT.

The chain couples TRBV5-1 to TRBJ1-2; D is perhaps TRBD1 (6 bases). From germline, CDR1 is SGHRS and CDR2 YFSETQ. The CDR3 contains 15 residues. The V end lost 4 bases, the J end lost 8 bases, and 21 bases lay between the germline ends. CDR3 DNA sequence: TGCGCCAGCAGCCTTGGGGCCGGGACAAATGGAGGCTACACCTTC. It encodes CASSLGAGTNGGYTF. The full variable domain, rest sourced from reference TRBV5-1 and TRBJ1-2, is KAGVTQTPRYLIKTRGQQVTLSCSPISGHRSVSWYQQTPGQGLQFLFEYFSETQRNKGNFPGRFSGRQFSNSRSEMNVSTLELGDSALYLCASSLGAGTNGGYTFGSGTRLTVV.

This clone has just one count. The J gene is TRBJ2-3, the V gene TRBV28; 10 positions agree with TRBD2. The germline V gene has CDR1 MDHEN and CDR2 SYDVKM. The CDR3 covers 14 residues. The junction had 2 bases not matched to a gene; V was cut back by 6 bases and J by 2 bases. Written as DNA, the CDR3 is TGTGCCAGCAGGAGCGGGGGGGCCACAGATACGCAGTATTTT. Translated: CASRSGGATDTQYF.

V and J are TRBV9 and TRBJ2-7; TRBD2 is a possible D gene (6 bases). Germline V CDR1 and CDR2: SGDLS, YYNGEE. CDR3 size: 16 residues. V shed 3 bases and J shed 2 bases, with 18 bases lying between them. The CDR3: CASSGDWRGLAYEQYF. The CDR3 DNA reads TGTGCCAGCAGCGGAGATTGGCGGGGCCTCGCCTACGAGCAGTACTTC.

This clone was observed once. The gene calls are TRBV6-5 and TRBJ1-3; D gene ambiguous. CDR3 length: 14 amino acids. Germline V lookup: CDR1 MNHEY, CDR2 SVGAGI. The V and J ends lost 4 bases and 0 bases respectively, with 7 bases between them. The CDR3 region is CASSSPTSGNTIYF. CDR3 coding DNA: TGTGCCAGCAGTTCCCCGACCTCTGGAAACACCATATATTTT.